These T cell receptor beta chains were read from a single sample in a study of T cell repertoires in cytomegalovirus infection. Each CDR3 protein is one row after TCRdb ran MiXCR on the reads. The sample comprises 85,000 to 120,000 distinct CDR3 sequences, approximately 15% of which are singletons, and more than 7% rests with the top ten. Sequenced material: PBMCs. The source of these receptors is a human donor in good health (CMV status not recorded). Some clones in this sample may be carry-over from other donors' samples. Both conserved end residues are part of each CDR3. A D gene is named only where the DNA matches it firmly. Clone size, where shown, is once, few, many, or a class for clones that have expanded.

v_gene,d_gene,j_gene,abundance,len,CDR3aa,CDR3nt
TRBV29-1,.,TRBJ1-2,many,12,CSVQTRPYGYTF,TGCAGCGTTCAAACTCGCCCCTATGGCTACACCTTC
TRBV19,.,TRBJ1-1,medium-sized,14,CASRGTDVNTEAFF,TGTGCCAGTAGAGGGACGGATGTCAACACTGAAGCTTTCTTT
TRBV10-3,.,TRBJ2-3,few,14,CAITDRTTTDTQYF,TGTGCCATCACCGATCGTACCACCACAGATACGCAGTATTTT
TRBV20-1,.,TRBJ1-5,few,14,CSAREAGEEQPQHF,TGCAGTGCTAGAGAGGCAGGGGAAGAACAGCCCCAGCATTTT
TRBV20-1,.,TRBJ1-4,few,15,CSARAAVAGREKLFF,TGCAGTGCTAGAGCGGCGGTGGCAGGGCGTGAAAAACTGTTTTTT
TRBV18,TRBD1,TRBJ1-2,few,15,CASSPDRVDGYGYTF,TGTGCCAGCTCACCGGACAGGGTCGATGGCTATGGCTACACCTTC
TRBV7-8,.,TRBJ2-5,many,12,CASSAIQETQYF,TGTGCCAGCAGCGCGATCCAAGAGACCCAGTACTTC
TRBV3-1,TRBD2,TRBJ2-5,.,14,CASSRTSGTETQYF,TGTGCCAGCAGCCGGACTAGCGGGACGGAGACCCAGTACTTC
TRBV10-3,TRBD2,TRBJ2-7,.,15,CAISESASGGYEQYF,TGTGCCATCAGTGAGTCGGCTAGCGGGGGTTACGAGCAGTACTTC
TRBV28,TRBD1,TRBJ2-7,.,14,CASSLWRTGWKQYF,TGTGCCAGCAGTTTATGGAGGACAGGGTGGAAGCAGTACTTC
TRBV7-6,.,TRBJ1-6,.,13,CASSAGPASPLHF,TGTGCCAGCAGCGCCGGCCCGGCTTCACCCCTCCACTTT
TRBV7-9,.,TRBJ1-2,many,13,CASRGTGIDGYTF,TGTGCCAGCAGAGGGACGGGAATCGATGGCTACACCTTC
TRBV12-3/TRBV12-4,TRBD2,TRBJ2-1,many,14,CASRPLAGGNEQFF,TGTGCCAGCAGGCCGCTAGCGGGGGGGAATGAGCAGTTCTTC
TRBV12-3/TRBV12-4,TRBD2,TRBJ2-1,few,14,CASSLSGGAREQFF,TGTGCCAGCAGTTTAAGCGGGGGGGCCCGGGAGCAGTTCTTC
TRBV7-9,.,TRBJ1-6,few,14,CASSARGSASPLHF,TGTGCCAGCAGCGCGAGGGGATCTGCTTCACCCCTCCACTTT
TRBV7-2,.,TRBJ2-5,medium-sized,15,CASSLAFQPAETQYF,TGTGCCAGCAGCTTAGCTTTCCAACCGGCGGAGACCCAGTACTTC
TRBV18,.,TRBJ2-4,many,16,CASSGGLSLAKNIQYF,TGTGCCAGCTCAGGGGGCCTTTCCTTAGCCAAAAACATTCAGTACTTC
TRBV5-1,.,TRBJ1-1,many,14,CASKELTGAGEAFF,TGCGCCAGTAAAGAACTCACGGGGGCTGGTGAAGCTTTCTTT
TRBV19,.,TRBJ2-1,many,12,CASSIGRTEQFF,TGTGCCAGTAGTATCGGAAGAACTGAGCAGTTCTTC
TRBV6-1,.,TRBJ2-7,.,14,CASSSRGRGYEQYF,TGTGCCAGCAGTAGCCGGGGCAGGGGATACGAGCAGTACTTC
TRBV7-9,.,TRBJ1-3,many,19,CASSHPGSMTTYSGNTIYF,TGTGCCAGCAGCCACCCAGGATCCATGACGACCTACTCTGGAAACACCATATATTTT
TRBV28,.,TRBJ1-2,few,13,CASSFQGDYGYTF,TGTGCCAGCAGTTTTCAGGGAGACTATGGCTACACCTTC
TRBV11-3,.,TRBJ2-7,many,15,CASSPGHSGDYEQYF,TGTGCCAGCAGCCCGGGACACTCAGGAGACTACGAGCAGTACTTC
TRBV10-3,TRBD2,TRBJ2-2,few,15,CAIRTGGTNTGELFF,TGTGCCATCAGAACGGGGGGGACGAACACCGGGGAGCTGTTTTTT
TRBV7-6,.,TRBJ2-2,many,13,CASSLDPTGELFF,TGTGCCAGCAGCTTAGACCCCACCGGGGAGCTGTTTTTT
TRBV2,TRBD1,TRBJ1-4,many,13,CASNPGQDEKLFF,TGTGCCAGCAACCCGGGACAGGATGAAAAACTGTTTTTT
TRBV11-2,.,TRBJ1-2,many,14,CASSSLGGPYGYTF,TGTGCCAGCAGCTCCCTGGGTGGCCCCTATGGCTACACCTTC